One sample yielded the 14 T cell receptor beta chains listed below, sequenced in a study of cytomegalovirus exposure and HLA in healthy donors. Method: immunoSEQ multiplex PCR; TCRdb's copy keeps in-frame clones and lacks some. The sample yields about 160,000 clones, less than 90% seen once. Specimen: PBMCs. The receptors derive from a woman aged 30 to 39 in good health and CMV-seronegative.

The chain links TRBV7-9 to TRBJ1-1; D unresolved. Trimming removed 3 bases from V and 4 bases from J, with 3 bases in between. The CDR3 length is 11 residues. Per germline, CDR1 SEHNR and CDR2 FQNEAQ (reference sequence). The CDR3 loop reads CASSFPTEAFF. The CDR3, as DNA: TGTGCCAGCAGCTTCCCCACTGAAGCTTTCTTT.

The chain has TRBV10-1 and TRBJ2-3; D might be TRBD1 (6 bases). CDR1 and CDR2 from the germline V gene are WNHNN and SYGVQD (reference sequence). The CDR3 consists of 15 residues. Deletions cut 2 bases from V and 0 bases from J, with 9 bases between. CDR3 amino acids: CASSEHRASTDTQYF. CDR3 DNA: TGCGCCAGCAGTGAGCACAGGGCTAGCACAGATACGCAGTATTTT.

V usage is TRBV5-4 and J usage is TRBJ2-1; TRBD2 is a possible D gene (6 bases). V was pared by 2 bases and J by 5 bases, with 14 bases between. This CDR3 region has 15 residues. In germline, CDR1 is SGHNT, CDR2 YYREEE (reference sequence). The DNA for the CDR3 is TGTGCCAGCAGCTTTATCGCCGGGAGTAACAATGAGCAGTTCTTC. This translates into CASSFIAGSNNEQFF.

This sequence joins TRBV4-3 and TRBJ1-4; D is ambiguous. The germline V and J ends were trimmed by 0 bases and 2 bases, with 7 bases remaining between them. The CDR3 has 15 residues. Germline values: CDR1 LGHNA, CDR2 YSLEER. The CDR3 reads CASSQDYRTNEKLFF. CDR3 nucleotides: TGCGCCAGCAGCCAAGATTATCGGACTAATGAAAAACTGTTTTTT.

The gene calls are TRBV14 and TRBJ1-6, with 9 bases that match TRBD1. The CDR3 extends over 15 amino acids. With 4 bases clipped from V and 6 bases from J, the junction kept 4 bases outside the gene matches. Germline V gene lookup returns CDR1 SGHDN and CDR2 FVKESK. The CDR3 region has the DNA TGTGCCAGCAGCCCGGGACAGGGAATTAATTCACCCCTCCACTTT. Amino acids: CASSPGQGINSPLHF.

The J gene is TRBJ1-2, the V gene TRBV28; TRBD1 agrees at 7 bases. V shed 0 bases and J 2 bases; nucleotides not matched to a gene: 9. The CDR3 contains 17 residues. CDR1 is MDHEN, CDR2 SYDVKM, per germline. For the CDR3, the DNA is TGTGCCAGCAGTTTATGGAATCGCGGACAGGCGAACTATGGCTACACCTTC. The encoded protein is CASSLWNRGQANYGYTF.

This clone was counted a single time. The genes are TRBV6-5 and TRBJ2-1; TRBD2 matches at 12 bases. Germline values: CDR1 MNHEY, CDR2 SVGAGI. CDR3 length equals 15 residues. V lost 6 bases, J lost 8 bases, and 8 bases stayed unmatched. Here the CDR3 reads CASSNPTSGSYEQFF. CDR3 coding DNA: TGTGCCAGCAGCAACCCGACTAGCGGGAGTTATGAGCAGTTCTTC.

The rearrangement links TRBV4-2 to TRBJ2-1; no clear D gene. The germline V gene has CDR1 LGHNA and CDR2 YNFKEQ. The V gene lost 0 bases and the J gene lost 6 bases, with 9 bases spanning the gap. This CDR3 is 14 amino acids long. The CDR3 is CASSQDSRSNEQFF. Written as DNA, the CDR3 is TGTGCCAGCAGCCAAGATTCTAGAAGCAATGAGCAGTTCTTC.

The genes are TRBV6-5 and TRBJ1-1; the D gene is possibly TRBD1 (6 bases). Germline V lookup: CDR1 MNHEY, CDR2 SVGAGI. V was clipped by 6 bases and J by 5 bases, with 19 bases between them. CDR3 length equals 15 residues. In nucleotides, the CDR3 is TGTGCCAGCAGGGGGTTTGAGGGGGTCGGAACTGAAGCTTTCTTT. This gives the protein CASRGFEGVGTEAFF.

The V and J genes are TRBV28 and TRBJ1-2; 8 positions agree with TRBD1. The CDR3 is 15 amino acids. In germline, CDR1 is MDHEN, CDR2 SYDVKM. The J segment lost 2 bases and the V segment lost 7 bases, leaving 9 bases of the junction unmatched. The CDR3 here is CASTGRTGYNYGYTF. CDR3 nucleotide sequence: TGTGCCAGCACGGGGAGGACAGGGTACAACTATGGCTACACCTTC.

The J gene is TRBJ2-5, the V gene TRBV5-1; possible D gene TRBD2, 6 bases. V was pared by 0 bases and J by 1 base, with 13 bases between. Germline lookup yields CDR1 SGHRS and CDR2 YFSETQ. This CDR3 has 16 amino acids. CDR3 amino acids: CASSLATSLAQETQYF. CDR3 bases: TGCGCCAGCAGCTTGGCAACTAGCTTAGCCCAAGAGACCCAGTACTTC. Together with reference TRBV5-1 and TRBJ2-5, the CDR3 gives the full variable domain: KAGVTQTPRYLIKTRGQQVTLSCSPISGHRSVSWYQQTPGQGLQFLFEYFSETQRNKGNFPGRFSGRQFSNSRSEMNVSTLELGDSALYLCASSLATSLAQETQYFGPGTRLLVL.

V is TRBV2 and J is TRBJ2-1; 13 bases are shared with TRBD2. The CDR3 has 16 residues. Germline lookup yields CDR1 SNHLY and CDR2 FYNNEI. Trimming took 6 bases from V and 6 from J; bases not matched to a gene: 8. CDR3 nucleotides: TGTGCCAGCAGCACGACTAGCGGGAGGATGGGCAATGAGCAGTTCTTC. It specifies CASSTTSGRMGNEQFF.

As DNA, the CDR3 is TGTGCCAGCAGCTTAATCGCGGGAGGGAACTACGAGCAGTACTTC. Translated, it gives CASSLIAGGNYEQYF. The rearrangement uses TRBV7-3 and TRBJ2-7, with 9 nucleotides matching TRBD2. This CDR3 comprises 15 residues. The trim removed 1 base at V and 3 bases at J, leaving 4 bases unmatched. CDR1 SGHTA and CDR2 FQGTGA come from the germline V gene.

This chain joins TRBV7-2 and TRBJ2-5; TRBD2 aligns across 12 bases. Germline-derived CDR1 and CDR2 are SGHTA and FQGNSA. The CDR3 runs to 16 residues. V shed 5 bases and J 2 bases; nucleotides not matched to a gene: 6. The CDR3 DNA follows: TGTGCCAGCAGCAAGACTAGCGGGGGATGGCAAGAGACCCAGTACTTC. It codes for CASSKTSGGWQETQYF.